One sample yielded the 32 T cell receptor beta chains listed below, sequenced in a study of cytomegalovirus exposure and HLA in healthy donors. The study ran its PCR with 60 Vbeta and 13 Jbeta primers. TCRdb keeps only in-frame clones here, not all; method: immunoSEQ multiplex PCR. The sample consists of fewer than 350,000 clones, about 90% of them appearing once. Sequenced sample: PBMCs. These receptors came from a woman between 18 and 29 years old in good health and CMV-seronegative.

This chain connects TRBV7-9 to TRBJ2-3; D might be TRBD1 (5 bases). Trimming pared 1 base from V and 6 bases from J, leaving 11 bases between. CDR1 SEHNR and CDR2 FQNEAQ come from the germline V gene (reference sequence). This CDR3 has 14 amino acids. The CDR3 bases are TGTGCCAGCAGCTTAGTCCCAGGGATGGATACGCAGTATTTT. Amino acid sequence: CASSLVPGMDTQYF.

The J gene is TRBJ1-1, the V gene TRBV18, with 7 bases aligning to TRBD1. The CDR3 contains 15 residues. CDR1 is KGHSH and CDR2 is LQKENI in the germline V gene. Germline trimming cut 4 bases from V and 1 base from J; bases unmatched to any gene: 6. CDR3 amino acids: CASSQTGTENTEAFF. CDR3 DNA sequence: TGTGCCAGCTCACAAACCGGGACAGAGAACACTGAAGCTTTCTTT. Drawing the rest from reference TRBV18 and TRBJ1-1, the complete variable domain is NAGVMQNPRHLVRRRGQEARLRCSPMKGHSHVYWYRQLPEEGLKFMVYLQKENIIDESGMPKERFSAEFPKEGPSILRIQQVVRGDSAAYFCASSQTGTENTEAFFGQGTRLTVV.

The V gene is TRBV9, the J gene TRBJ2-3, with D perhaps matching TRBD1 (5 bases). The CDR3 consists of 14 residues. Trimming removed 4 bases from V and 6 bases from J, with 15 bases in between. Germline V lookup: CDR1 SGDLS, CDR2 YYNGEE. CDR3: CASSTTQGSDTQYF. The DNA for the CDR3 is TGTGCCAGCAGCACAACCCAGGGCTCCGATACGCAGTATTTT. Looking up the rest from reference TRBV9 and TRBJ2-3 gives the full variable domain: DSGVTQTPKHLITATGQRVTLRCSPRSGDLSVYWYQQSLDQGLQFLIQYYNGEERAKGNILERFSAQQFPDLHSELNLSSLELGDSALYFCASSTTQGSDTQYFGPGTRLTVL.

This sequence joins TRBV6-1 and TRBJ2-1; 8 bases align to TRBD2. The V segment lost 3 bases and the J segment 0 bases; nucleotides outside the gene matches: 1. The germline gives CDR1 MNHNS, CDR2 SASEGT. CDR3 size: 15 residues. The CDR3, as DNA: TGTGCCAGCAGTGAGGGACTAGGCTCCTACAATGAGCAGTTCTTC. This codes for CASSEGLGSYNEQFF.

This chain connects TRBV4-1 to TRBJ2-3; a weak D match, TRBD2 (6 bases). Trimming removed 1 base at V and 3 bases at J, with 14 bases between. The CDR3 consists of 16 residues. Germline V gene lookup returns CDR1 MGHRA and CDR2 YSYEKL. CDR3 protein: CASSQVGGAKTDTQYF. In nucleotides, the CDR3 is TGCGCCAGCAGCCAAGTCGGAGGGGCCAAAACAGATACGCAGTATTTT.

The rearrangement joins TRBV19 to TRBJ2-1; 7 positions agree with TRBD2. The germline V gene has CDR1 LNHDA and CDR2 SQIVND (reference sequence). J gave up 4 bases and V 6 bases, and 6 bases lay outside the gene matches. The CDR3 sequence is 14 residues long. The CDR3 bases are TGTGCCAGTAGCCTCGGGGGGAAATACAATGAGCAGTTCTTC. Translated: CASSLGGKYNEQFF.

This CDR3 is CASSYDRASYEQYF. The DNA for the CDR3 is TGTGCCAGCAGTTACGACAGGGCCTCCTACGAGCAGTACTTC. The chain employs TRBV6-6 and TRBJ2-7, with 7 positions matching TRBD1. V lost 2 bases, J lost 0 bases, and 1 base stayed unmatched. The CDR3 is 14 amino acids. Germline V gene sequence: CDR1 MNHNY, CDR2 SVGAGI (reference sequence).

For this clone: Sequence at one end of the junction differs from germline and may be a read error. V is TRBV7-9 and J is TRBJ1-2, with 11 bases fitting TRBD1. The CDR3 spans 13 residues. CDR1 and CDR2 from the germline V gene are SEHNR and FQNEAQ (reference sequence). CDR3 in amino acids: CSSGDRGAYGYTF. As DNA, the CDR3 is TGTTCCAGCGGGGACAGGGGGGCCTATGGCTACACCTTC.

The chain couples TRBV5-1 to TRBJ1-1; 7 nucleotides line up with TRBD1. The germline V gene encodes CDR1 SGHRS and CDR2 YFSETQ. The CDR3 consists of 15 residues. Trimming removed 4 bases from V and 5 bases from J; junction bases left unmatched: 11. CDR3 region: CASSRDSLPGTEAFF. In DNA, the CDR3 is TGCGCCAGCAGCAGGGACAGTCTCCCGGGGACTGAAGCTTTCTTT.

The V and J genes are TRBV9 and TRBJ2-3; 7 nucleotides align to TRBD2. The CDR3 is made up of 14 amino acids. Germline assignment: CDR1 SGDLS and CDR2 YYNGEE. The junction had 7 bases not matched to a gene; V was cut back by 7 bases and J by 2 bases. Here the CDR3 reads CASGGGSTTDTQYF. The CDR3 DNA reads as TGTGCCAGCGGGGGGGGAAGCACCACAGATACGCAGTATTTT.

J is TRBJ2-7 and V is TRBV9; weak D call: TRBD1 (6 bases). Trimming cost V 0 bases and J 2 bases, with 12 bases left between them. Germline V lookup: CDR1 SGDLS, CDR2 YYNGEE. The CDR3 is 15 amino acids. The DNA for the CDR3 is TGTGCCAGCAGCGTAGCCCCTGGACAGACCTACGAGCAGTACTTC. This codes for CASSVAPGQTYEQYF.

The genes are TRBV12-5 and TRBJ1-3; D is unresolved. CDR1 and CDR2 from the germline V gene are LGHNT and FRNRAP. V gave up 7 bases and J gave up 7 bases, with 5 bases separating them. The CDR3 length is 10 residues. The CDR3 DNA is TGTGCTAGTGCGAGGAACACCATATATTTT. Its protein is CASARNTIYF.

The rearrangement links TRBV19 to TRBJ1-2; 8 bases are a match to TRBD1. Trimming took 5 bases from V and 3 from J; bases not matched to a gene: 11. Germline V gene sequence: CDR1 LNHDA, CDR2 SQIVND (reference sequence). The CDR3 consists of 16 residues. The CDR3 region has the DNA TGTGCCAGTAGTGTTTCTTCGACAGGGGCCTACTATGGCTACACCTTC. As protein: CASSVSSTGAYYGYTF.

The chain recombines TRBV5-6 with TRBJ2-7; 9 nucleotides line up with TRBD1. V dropped 2 bases and J dropped 4; count of bases not matched to a gene: 4. The V gene's germline CDR1 is SGHDT and CDR2 YYEEEE. The CDR3 contains 14 residues. The CDR3 here is CASSLGQGPYEQYF. The DNA for the CDR3 is TGTGCCAGCAGCTTAGGACAGGGGCCATACGAGCAGTACTTC.

This CDR3 is CASSLGLAGPGELFF. The DNA of the CDR3 is TGTGCCAGCAGCTTGGGACTAGCCGGGCCCGGGGAGCTGTTTTTT. The chain joins TRBV5-4 to TRBJ2-2; TRBD2 matches at 7 bases. The CDR3 has 15 amino acids. Per the germline V gene, CDR1 is SGHNT and CDR2 is YYREEE (reference sequence). Losses at the gene ends were 0 bases for V and 6 bases for J; bases not matched to a gene: 5.

The V call is TRBV27, the J call TRBJ1-5, with D possibly matching TRBD1 (5 bases). V was trimmed by 4 bases and J by 3 bases, leaving 10 bases between them. The germline gives CDR1 MNHEY, CDR2 SMNVEV (reference sequence). The CDR3 covers 14 residues. CDR3 amino acids: CASSSTVSNQPQHF. CDR3 in DNA: TGTGCCAGCAGTTCGACAGTCTCCAATCAGCCCCAGCATTTT.

V usage is TRBV9 and J usage is TRBJ2-7; 7 nucleotides match TRBD1. In germline, CDR1 is SGDLS, CDR2 YYNGEE. The CDR3 covers 15 residues. J gave up 0 bases and V 2 bases, and 5 bases lay outside the gene matches. The CDR3 spells CASSVGTELSYEQYF. CDR3 DNA: TGTGCCAGCAGCGTCGGGACAGAACTCTCCTACGAGCAGTACTTC.

Worth noting for this clone: The same CDR3 arises from other DNA sequences in this sample as well. This chain connects TRBV5-1 to TRBJ1-4, with D possibly matching TRBD1 (5 bases). From germline, CDR1 is SGHRS and CDR2 YFSETQ. The length of the CDR3 is 13 residues. V was shortened by 0 bases and J by 7 bases, with 7 bases between the two germline ends. CDR3 nucleotide sequence: TGCGCCAGCAGCTTGGGAACAGGTGAAAAACTGTTTTTT. Protein sequence: CASSLGTGEKLFF.

This clone was seen a few times. The rearrangement uses TRBV5-4 and TRBJ2-7; 9 nucleotides agree with TRBD1. V was pared by 4 bases and J by 3 bases, with 5 bases of the junction left unmatched. Germline assignment: CDR1 SGHNT and CDR2 YYREEE (reference sequence). The CDR3 totals 14 residues. The CDR3 DNA reads TGTGCCAGCAGCCCCGGGACAGGGAACTACGAGCAGTACTTC. Protein sequence: CASSPGTGNYEQYF. The full variable domain, its missing parts supplied by reference TRBV5-4 and TRBJ2-7, is ETGVTQSPTHLIKTRGQQVTLRCSSQSGHNTVSWYQQALGQGPQFIFQYYREEENGRGNFPPRFSGLQFPNYSSELNVNALELDDSALYLCASSPGTGNYEQYFGPGTRLTVT.

The J gene is TRBJ1-2, the V gene TRBV6-5; TRBD1 aligns across 7 bases. The trim removed 4 bases at V and 2 bases at J, leaving 7 bases unmatched. Germline-derived CDR1 and CDR2 are MNHEY and SVGAGI. This CDR3 is built from 15 residues. CDR3: CASSFGTDQNYGYTF. In DNA form, the CDR3 reads TGTGCCAGCAGTTTCGGGACAGACCAAAACTATGGCTACACCTTC.

The CDR3 is CASSVSESYEQYF. CDR3 bases: TGTGCCAGCAGCGTTTCCGAGTCATACGAGCAGTACTTC. The rearrangement joins TRBV9 to TRBJ2-7, with D hard to call. V lost 2 bases and J lost 4, with 10 bases in between. CDR3 length equals 13 residues. In germline, CDR1 is SGDLS, CDR2 YYNGEE.

The rearrangement joins TRBV5-3 to TRBJ1-3; tentative D call: TRBD1 (5 bases). TRBV5-3 is an open reading frame, and its role is uncertain. Trimming took 5 bases from V and 7 from J, leaving 10 bases between them. The length of the CDR3 is 12 residues. CDR3 DNA: TGTGCCAGAAGGCGGGACTTCAACACCATATATTTT. It translates to CARRRDFNTIYF.

The CDR3 is CAIQGGTNEKLFF. In DNA form, the CDR3 reads TGTGCCATTCAGGGGGGTACTAATGAAAAACTGTTTTTT. The V gene is TRBV19, the J gene TRBJ1-4; 7 nucleotides line up with TRBD1. Per germline, CDR1 LNHDA and CDR2 SQIVND (reference sequence). The CDR3 extends over 13 amino acids. V was clipped by 10 bases and J by 2 bases; unmatched bases: 4.

V gene TRBV7-8 combines with J gene TRBJ2-7; 8 nucleotides agree with TRBD2. In germline, CDR1 is SGHVS, CDR2 FQNEAQ. CDR3 length equals 16 residues. J lost 4 bases, V lost 5 bases, and 13 bases had no gene match. CDR3 residues: CASSQRTSRAVYEQYF. CDR3 DNA sequence: TGTGCCAGCAGCCAACGGACTAGCAGGGCTGTTTACGAGCAGTACTTC.

The chain has TRBV10-1 and TRBJ2-3; D gene unclear. Germline V lookup: CDR1 WNHNN, CDR2 SYGVQD (reference sequence). This CDR3 comprises 13 residues. With 3 bases removed from V and 0 bases from J, the gap between germline ends came to 4 bases. The CDR3: CASSEYSTDTQYF. The CDR3, as DNA: TGCGCCAGCAGTGAATATAGCACAGATACGCAGTATTTT.

This clone was seen only once. V and J are TRBV29-1 and TRBJ2-1; a possible D gene is TRBD2 (5 bases). CDR3 length equals 14 residues. CDR1 is SQVTM and CDR2 is ANQGSEA in the germline V gene. Trimming took 5 bases from V and 1 from J, leaving 12 bases between them. CDR3 sequence reads: CSVSGDLSYNEQFF. In nucleotides, the CDR3 is TGCAGCGTTTCCGGGGATTTATCCTACAATGAGCAGTTCTTC.

The chain is built from TRBV19 and TRBJ1-4, with 9 bases aligning to TRBD1. The V segment lost 6 bases and the J segment 4 bases; nucleotides outside the gene matches: 6. Germline CDR1 and CDR2: LNHDA and SQIVND (reference sequence). The CDR3 totals 15 residues. CDR3 sequence: CASRTGTGFNEKLFF. The CDR3 nucleotides are TGTGCCAGTAGAACGGGGACAGGGTTTAATGAAAAACTGTTTTTT.

The genes are TRBV9 and TRBJ2-1; 11 nucleotides agree with TRBD2. The CDR3 has 16 residues. CDR1 and CDR2 (germline): SGDLS, YYNGEE. V dropped 0 bases and J dropped 8; count of bases not matched to a gene: 7. CDR3 sequence: CASSVDVAGGLDEQFF. DNA of the CDR3: TGTGCCAGCAGCGTAGACGTAGCGGGGGGGCTCGATGAGCAGTTCTTC.

The chain employs TRBV6-6 and TRBJ1-1; D may be TRBD1 (6 bases). The CDR3 sequence is 14 residues long. CDR1 and CDR2 (germline): MNHNY, SVGAGI (reference sequence). V shed 2 bases and J shed 7 bases, with 14 bases lying between them. The CDR3 loop is CASSYGTGLDEAFF. CDR3 bases: TGTGCCAGCAGTTACGGAACAGGGTTGGATGAAGCTTTCTTT.

This clone was picked up one time. The chain recombines TRBV19 with TRBJ1-2, with 7 bases aligning to TRBD1. The length of the CDR3 is 18 residues. The V gene's germline CDR1 is LNHDA and CDR2 SQIVND (reference sequence). V shed 0 bases, J shed 2 bases, and the junction held 12 bases outside the gene matches. Here the CDR3 reads CASSIDGTATLINYGYTF. CDR3 in DNA: TGTGCCAGTAGTATAGATGGGACAGCCACTCTCATAAACTATGGCTACACCTTC. Based on the CDR3 plus reference TRBV19 and TRBJ1-2, the full variable domain is DGGITQSPKYLFRKEGQNVTLSCEQNLNHDAMYWYRQDPGQGLRLIYYSQIVNDFQKGDIAEGYSVSREKKESFPLTVTSAQKNPTAFYLCASSIDGTATLINYGYTFGSGTRLTVV.

The chain joins TRBV27 to TRBJ1-1, with 7 bases matching TRBD1. Germline V gene lookup returns CDR1 MNHEY and CDR2 SMNVEV (reference sequence). This CDR3 contains 15 residues. V trimming: 5 bases; J trimming: 8 bases; junction bases outside the gene matches: 14. CDR3 protein: CASSGRDRRGGEAFF. The CDR3 DNA is TGTGCCAGCAGTGGAAGGGACAGAAGAGGGGGCGAAGCTTTCTTT.

The gene calls are TRBV7-2 and TRBJ2-5; 11 bases align to TRBD2. CDR3 length: 16 amino acids. With V trimmed by 5 bases and J by 1 base, 6 bases remained unmatched. Germline lookup yields CDR1 SGHTA and CDR2 FQGNSA. CDR3 loop: CASSHTSGGLQETQYF. The CDR3 coding sequence is TGTGCCAGCAGCCACACTAGCGGGGGCCTCCAAGAGACCCAGTACTTC.